Listed below are T cell receptor beta chains from one sample, sequenced in a study of cytomegalovirus exposure and HLA in healthy donors. Only in-frame clones appear in the TCRdb table, and some are missing; sequencing was by immunoSEQ multiplex PCR. This sample's clone table lists 200,000 to 250,000 clones. Input material: PBMCs. These receptors all come from a woman aged 25 to 39 in good health and CMV-seropositive. Each CDR3 is given with its conserved first and last residue. The D gene is left open where the match is weak.

>TRBV2|TRBJ1-2|TRBD1
CASRTGTANYGYTF
TGTGCCAGCAGGACGGGGACAGCTAACTATGGCTACACCTTC
>TRBV5-1|TRBJ2-2|NA
CASSLVSANTGELFF
TGCGCCAGCAGCTTGGTGTCGGCGAACACCGGGGAGCTGTTTTTT
>TRBV14|TRBJ1-4|NA
CASSQKLPVGKLFF
TGTGCCAGCAGCCAAAAACTACCCGTGGGAAAACTGTTTTTT
>TRBV5-4|TRBJ1-6|TRBD1
CASSDLMGQGDSPLHF
TGTGCCAGCAGCGACTTAATGGGACAGGGAGATTCACCCCTCCACTTT
>TRBV28|TRBJ2-2|TRBD1
CASIGDRGAGELFF
TGTGCCAGCATAGGGGACAGGGGAGCCGGGGAGCTGTTTTTT
>TRBV9|TRBJ1-5|NA
CASSVGQNNQPQHF
TGTGCCAGCAGCGTAGGACAAAACAATCAGCCCCAGCATTTT
>TRBV15|TRBJ2-7|TRBD2
CVTSREGLAYEQYF
TGTGTCACCAGCAGGGAAGGACTAGCCTACGAGCAGTACTTC
>TRBV6-4|TRBJ2-1|TRBD2
CASSEQPGLANEQFF
TGTGCCAGCAGTGAGCAGCCGGGACTAGCGAATGAGCAGTTCTTC
>TRBV28|TRBJ1-1|NA
CASSRRGTEAFF
TGTGCCAGCAGCAGAAGGGGGACTGAAGCTTTCTTT
>TRBV7-9|TRBJ2-5|TRBD2
CAIERWGDSGSRETQYF
TGTGCCATCGAAAGATGGGGGGATAGCGGGAGCAGGGAGACCCAGTACTTC
>TRBV10-3|TRBJ1-5|NA
CAISDPRGYQPQHF
TGTGCCATCAGTGATCCTAGGGGTTATCAGCCCCAGCATTTT
>TRBV15|TRBJ1-3|TRBD1
CATSRGGGSDSGNTIYF
TGTGCCACCAGCAGAGGAGGGGGCTCTGACTCTGGAAACACCATATATTTT
>TRBV5-1|TRBJ1-1|TRBD1
CASSTKTGRNTEAFF
TGCGCCAGCAGCACGAAGACAGGGAGGAACACTGAAGCTTTCTTT
>TRBV11-2|TRBJ1-3|NA
CASSLSPNTIYF
TGTGCCAGCAGCTTAAGCCCGAACACCATATATTTT
>TRBV11-2|TRBJ2-1|TRBD2
CASSLAPGLAGVRQFF
TGTGCCAGCAGCTTAGCGCCGGGACTAGCGGGAGTAAGGCAGTTCTTC
>TRBV15|TRBJ1-1|NA
CATSGGEGARYTEAFF
TGTGCCACCAGCGGGGGGGAAGGGGCCAGGTACACTGAAGCTTTCTTT
>TRBV19|TRBJ1-1|TRBD1
CASTPDRREAFF
TGTGCCAGTACCCCGGACAGGCGGGAAGCTTTCTTT
>TRBV27|TRBJ1-2|NA
CASSLQKSGNGYTF
TGTGCCAGCAGTTTACAGAAGTCAGGGAATGGCTACACCTTC
>TRBV27|TRBJ1-1|NA
CASSFTPLNTEAFF
TGTGCCAGCAGTTTTACACCGTTGAACACTGAAGCTTTCTTT
>TRBV6-6|TRBJ2-3|TRBD2
CASIPSGADTQYF
TGTGCCAGCATTCCTAGCGGCGCAGATACGCAGTATTTT
>TRBV6-1|TRBJ1-2|NA
CASSFDGNYGYTF
TGTGCCAGCAGTTTTGACGGGAACTATGGCTACACCTTC
>TRBV7-2|TRBJ2-1|TRBD2
CASTGGLAVNEQFF
TGTGCCAGCACGGGCGGACTAGCGGTAAATGAGCAGTTCTTC
>TRBV7-2|TRBJ2-7|NA
CASSDPGLSYEQYF
TGTGCCAGCAGCGACCCAGGGTTGTCCTACGAGCAGTACTTC
>TRBV11-3|TRBJ2-1|TRBD1
CASSSRDSNEQFF
TGTGCCAGCAGCTCGAGGGACAGCAATGAGCAGTTCTTC
>TRBV28|TRBJ1-4|TRBD1
CASTDGQGDEKLFF
TGTGCCAGTACAGACGGACAGGGGGATGAAAAACTGTTTTTT
>TRBV7-6|TRBJ2-5|TRBD2
CASSSLRTSGGNEETQYF
TGTGCCAGCAGCTCCCTAAGGACTAGCGGGGGCAATGAAGAGACCCAGTACTTC
>TRBV4-3|TRBJ1-2|TRBD1
CASSQVGTGGYGYTF
TGCGCCAGCAGCCAAGTCGGGACAGGGGGCTATGGCTACACCTTC
>TRBV28|TRBJ2-7|TRBD1
CASSFTDRAHEQYF
TGTGCCAGCAGTTTTACCGACAGGGCACACGAGCAGTACTTC
>TRBV9|TRBJ2-7|TRBD1
CASSVAKGQGIYEQYF
TGTGCCAGCAGCGTAGCTAAGGGACAGGGAATTTACGAGCAGTACTTC
>TRBV5-1|TRBJ1-1|NA
CASSLTENTEAFF
TGCGCCAGCAGCTTGACAGAGAACACTGAAGCTTTCTTT
>TRBV5-1|TRBJ1-2|TRBD1
CASSLAQGARGGYTF
TGCGCCAGCAGCTTGGCACAGGGGGCGCGAGGTGGCTACACCTTC
>TRBV30|TRBJ2-1|TRBD1
CAWSRQGAWGEQFF
TGTGCCTGGAGTCGGCAGGGGGCGTGGGGTGAGCAGTTCTTC
>TRBV4-1|TRBJ2-7|NA
CASSQMSQISYEQYF
TGCGCCAGCAGCCAAATGTCACAGATATCCTACGAGCAGTACTTC
>TRBV18|TRBJ1-3|TRBD1
CASSPPGQGRLSGNTIYF
TGTGCCAGCTCACCTCCGGGACAGGGTCGCCTCTCTGGAAACACCATATATTTT
>TRBV29-1|TRBJ1-2|TRBD1
CSAGTGKVGYTF
TGCAGCGCAGGGACAGGGAAGGTTGGCTACACCTTC
>TRBV27|TRBJ2-4|TRBD1
CASSQNRGVIIQYF
TGTGCCAGCAGCCAAAACAGGGGCGTTATCATTCAGTACTTC
>TRBV18|TRBJ2-7|TRBD1
CASSTGKGASYEQYF
TGTGCCAGCTCCACCGGGAAGGGGGCCTCCTACGAGCAGTACTTC
>TRBV4-3|TRBJ2-1|NA
CASSQDPGIGSYNEQFF
TGCGCCAGCAGCCAAGATCCGGGGATCGGCTCCTACAATGAGCAGTTCTTC
>TRBV7-2|TRBJ2-4|TRBD1
CASSGRQGKNIQYF
TGTGCCAGCAGCGGCCGACAGGGGAAAAACATTCAGTACTTC
>TRBV6-1|TRBJ2-7|NA
CASSDGLPAYEQYF
TGTGCCAGCAGTGATGGACTCCCTGCCTACGAGCAGTACTTC
>TRBV5-1|TRBJ2-5|TRBD2
CASSLPERGPETQYF
TGCGCCAGCAGCCTGCCTGAGCGGGGGCCAGAGACCCAGTACTTC
>TRBV29-1|TRBJ2-3|NA
CSVLADSQHYF
TGCAGCGTTCTCGCTGACTCTCAACATTATTTT
>TRBV11-2|TRBJ2-3|NA
CASRKADYSTDTQYF
TGTGCCAGCAGGAAGGCGGATTACAGCACAGATACGCAGTATTTT
>TRBV28|TRBJ1-2|NA
CASSLLGGYGYTF
TGTGCCAGCAGTTTACTTGGGGGGTATGGCTACACCTTC
>TRBV6-5|TRBJ1-5|NA
CASSYSRRGQPQHF
TGTGCCAGCAGTTACTCTAGGCGGGGTCAGCCCCAGCATTTT
>TRBV5-4|TRBJ2-7|NA
CAAGTIPYEQYF
TGTGCCGCGGGCACCATACCCTACGAGCAGTACTTC
>TRBV6-1|TRBJ2-2|NA
CASSERDWELFF
TGTGCCAGCAGTGAGCGGGACTGGGAGCTGTTTTTT
>TRBV10-2|TRBJ2-3|TRBD2
CASSGFFGLASGEVGDTQYF
TGCGCCAGCAGTGGATTTTTTGGACTAGCGTCAGGGGAGGTAGGAGATACGCAGTATTTT
>TRBV18|TRBJ1-6|NA
CASSPEQGLSSPLHF
TGTGCCAGCTCACCCGAACAGGGTCTCTCTTCACCCCTCCACTTT